The present T cell receptor beta chain was sequenced within a study of technical replicates of blood from a handful of donors. CDR1 MNHEY and CDR2 SVGAGI come from the germline V gene. The CDR3 has 14 residues. The junction had 3 bases not matched to a gene; V was cut back by 1 base and J by 5 bases. Using immunoSEQ multiplex PCR, the repertoire was profiled, and TCRdb retains in-frame clones only, with some absent. The table lists about 49,000 clones, 80% to 95% of them singletons. The source material was PBMCs. The rearrangement joins TRBV6-5 to TRBJ1-2; 8 nucleotides line up with TRBD1. The clonotype originates from a human donor in good health. Some clones in this sample may be carry-over from other donors' samples. The DNA of the CDR3 is TGTGCCAGCAGTTACTGGCAGGGGGCATATGGCTACACCTTC. Translating gives CASSYWQGAYGYTF.